This paragraph reports one T cell receptor (beta chain). The antigen it recognizes is unknown. Base qualities are not provided; no much larger clone lies one nucleotide away. This sample is part of a study of blood T cell repertoires in COVID-19 (dated by TCRdb to the early 2020s). With respect to the entire study: Collaborator samples came from the United States, Italy and Spain and covered acute and convalescent phases of COVID-19. The material from the prospective study consisted of cDNA or gDNA derived from T cells, B-cell-depleted T cells, or PBMCs. Deeply sampled blood TCRbeta repertoires from subjects exposed to, actively infected with, or recovered from COVID-19 were included in the dataset. The repertoires were made available in a free public database intended to serve as a resource for research on the immune response to SARS-CoV-2. The samples were drawn from two sources: the first 160 participants of the ongoing ImmuneRACE study, and 950 to 1,500 subjects contributed by 6 global collaborators. Nearly every sample came with metadata listing a de-identified subject ID, COVID-19 status, age in years and sex. HLA class I and class II types, where available, came from metadata supplied by the sample provider rather than from assay-based typing.

Enrolling through a virtual design, the prospective study's participants ranged in age from roughly 18 to 95 years and lived across around 25 United States geographic areas. Cohort assignment in the prospective study relied on participant-reported clinical history from a screening survey and a study questionnaire. In the prospective study, whole blood, serum and a nasopharyngeal or oropharyngeal swab were collected from each participant by mobile phlebotomists. Prospective study participants could optionally give additional blood draws and questionnaires over an approximately 2-month period. Blood samples from the prospective study were shipped frozen or at room temperature prior to DNA extraction. The germline V gene (reference sequence) specifies GTSNPN as CDR1 and SVGIG as CDR2. Between the V and J ends, shortened by 0 bases and 6 bases respectively, the junction contains 12 bases. From cysteine to phenylalanine, the CDR3 is 13 amino acids long. Only the CDR3 part of the read is kept: 39 bases, read in frame from the first base.

Broad study findings and their caveats: The amount of clinical and demographic metadata varied by source and participant and was provided uncurated.

TCRbeta CDR3 regions were amplified from genomic DNA by means of the immunoSEQ Assay, a bias-controlled multiplex PCR. From the authors' description of their analysis: Within the assay, amplification of reference gene primers was used to estimate how many nucleated cells each sample contained. To quantify the absolute abundance of each unique TCRbeta CDR3 rearrangement, sequence reads were collapsed and filtered. Productive Simpson clonality was computed per sample as the square root of Simpson's diversity index over productive rearrangements. The immuneACCESS repertoire file appears here via TCRdb, limited to in-frame rearrangements. These files lack a portion of the clones; in checked studies, under half of the deficit traces to unresolved V genes, and the cause of the others is not known. V and J calls and clone size are copied from that table; D and trimming were computed from the DNA. The sample table contains about 210,000 clones; only one count was recorded for approximately 88% of them. About a tenth of the sample is held by the ten biggest clonotypes.

The V gene is TRBV30 and the J gene is TRBJ2-7; the D gene is perhaps TRBD2, from 6 matching bases. The TCR comes from a man aged 18 to 29 with acute COVID-19. Material: PBMCs or T cells enriched from blood (not recorded which). The nucleotides read TGTGCCTGGAGTGTAACTCAGCGGGCCGAGCAGTACTTC. Protein translation: CAWSVTQRAEQYF. The full variable domain, with segments outside the CDR3 supplied by the reference TRBV30 and TRBJ2-7 proteins, appears as SQTIHQWPATLVQPVGSPLSLECTVEGTSNPNLYWYRQAAGRGLQLLFYSVGIGQISSEVPQNLSASRPQDRQFILSSKKLLLSDSGFYLCAWSVTQRAEQYFGPGTRLTVT.